The present T cell receptor beta chain was sequenced within a study of cytomegalovirus exposure and HLA in healthy donors. This CDR3 region has 19 residues. This PCR relied on a set of 60 Vbeta primers and 13 Jbeta primers. Sequenced by immunoSEQ multiplex PCR; TCRdb stores in-frame clones only, minus some. The profile shows fewer than 110,000 clones, around 78% of them singletons. The rearrangement joins TRBV21-1 to TRBJ1-5. TRBV21-1 is a listed pseudogene. This TCR was sampled from a young man in good health and CMV-seronegative. Sample: PBMCs. CDR3 in amino acids: CASSSRSGQPKDLNQPQHF. For the CDR3, the DNA is TGTGCCAGCAGCAGCCGAAGCGGCCAACCGAAGGACCTCAATCAGCCCCAGCATTTT.